Below are 5 T cell receptor beta chains sequenced from a single sample in a study of T-cell reconstitution after alpha-beta-depleted transplantation in children. The authors prepared the TCRbeta library with unique molecular identifiers. TCRdb reanalysed the PCR reads using MiXCR and keeps one entry per CDR3 protein. The data contain hundreds of thousands of distinct CDR3 sequences, approximately 9% of them singletons. The source was PBMCs from the stem cell graft donor, collected from the stem cell graft. All receptors derive from a human donor who donated a stem cell graft to a child with acute lymphoblastic leukemia.

This clonotype showed up many times. The chain is built from TRBV7-2 and TRBJ2-2; possibly TRBD1 for D (5 bases). This CDR3 is 15 amino acids long. Germline values: CDR1 SGHTA, CDR2 FQGNSA. Trimming shortened V by 2 bases and J by 5 bases, and 12 bases separated the two germline ends. This chain's CDR3 is CASSLWAGRTGELFF. DNA of the CDR3: TGTGCCAGCAGCTTATGGGCAGGGCGGACCGGGGAGCTGTTTTTT.

This chain joins TRBV7-9 and TRBJ2-3; 7 bases align to TRBD1. Germline CDR1 SEHNR, CDR2 FQNEAQ (reference sequence). Trimming cost V 5 bases and J 6 bases; bases outside gene matches: 8. The CDR3 covers 14 residues. The CDR3 DNA reads as TGTGCCAGCAGCCCGACAGGGTATTGGGATACGCAGTATTTT. It yields the protein CASSPTGYWDTQYF.

This clonotype has a handful of counts. Written as DNA, the CDR3 is TGTGCCAGCAGCCGAACCGACCGTAATGAAAAACTGTTTTTT. Protein: CASSRTDRNEKLFF. This chain links TRBV6-1 with TRBJ1-4; D remains ambiguous. The CDR3 is 14 amino acids. The germline gives CDR1 MNHNS, CDR2 SASEGT. The ends were cut back, 6 bases at V and 4 bases at J, with 12 bases in the middle.

This clonotype was seen repeatedly, ten times or more. This chain links TRBV5-1 with TRBJ1-4; D not certain. CDR1 is SGHRS and CDR2 is YFSETQ in the germline V gene. The CDR3 is 15 amino acids. V was pared by 0 bases and J by 6 bases, with 12 bases between. The CDR3 coding sequence is TGCGCCAGCAGCTTGGGGGGATCCGGGGATGAAAAACTGTTTTTT. Its protein product is CASSLGGSGDEKLFF.

This clonotype was counted ten times or more. The J gene is TRBJ1-1, the V gene TRBV7-8; D gene unclear. With 0 bases removed from V and 5 bases from J, the gap between germline ends came to 16 bases. Germline CDR1 and CDR2: SGHVS and FQNEAQ. The CDR3 loop spans 16 amino acids. CDR3 residues: CASSLAGVIRLTEAFF. CDR3 DNA sequence: TGTGCCAGCAGCTTAGCGGGAGTCATTCGGCTAACTGAAGCTTTCTTT.